This passage covers 23 T cell receptor beta chains from one sample sequenced in a study of T-cell reconstitution after alpha-beta-depleted transplantation in children. Unique molecular identifiers were used to barcode this TCRbeta library. Via MiXCR, TCRdb re-called the PCR reads, giving one row per CDR3 protein. This sample carries some 260,000 distinct CDR3 sequences, 20% to 30% of them seen once, and the ten largest clones take about 5%. The sample in question was PBMCs, mostly from graft donor cells, obtained 360 days after TCRalphabeta/CD19-depleted stem cell transplant. The source is a female patient between 2 and 15 years old who had a stem cell transplant for congenital amegakaryocytic thrombocytopenia, so the T cells may come from the graft donor.

This clonotype came up a few times. The chain combines TRBV2 with TRBJ2-7; a possible D gene is TRBD1 (6 bases). Trimming took off 4 bases at V and 3 bases at J, with 10 bases between the two ends. Germline V gives CDR1 SNHLY, CDR2 FYNNEI. The CDR3 loop spans 13 amino acids. For the CDR3, the DNA is TGTGCCAGCAGTGCAGGGGATGGCTACGAGCAGTACTTC. It encodes CASSAGDGYEQYF.

This clonotype was counted only a few times. The chain carries TRBV15 and TRBJ2-5; D is tentatively TRBD1 or TRBD2 (5 bases each). This CDR3 spans 17 amino acids. From germline, CDR1 is LNHNV and CDR2 YYDKDF (reference sequence). The V end was cut by 4 bases, the J end by 2 bases, with 20 bases between. CDR3 region: CATSMWGTRLDQETQYF. The CDR3 nucleotides are TGTGCCACCAGCATGTGGGGGACGCGCCTAGATCAAGAGACCCAGTACTTC. The full variable domain, completed using reference TRBV15 and TRBJ2-5, is DAMVIQNPRYQVTQFGKPVTLSCSQTLNHNVMYWYQQKSSQAPKLLFHYYDKDFNNEADTPDNFQSRRPNTSFCFLDIRSPGLGDTAMYLCATSMWGTRLDQETQYFGPGTRLLVL.

This chain links TRBV19 with TRBJ2-4; the D gene could be TRBD1 or TRBD2 (5 bases each). Trimming took 7 bases from V and 9 from J, leaving 19 bases between them. Germline CDR1 is LNHDA and CDR2 is SQIVND (reference sequence). This CDR3 is 14 amino acids long. This CDR3 is CASIGDPRWGIQYF. Here the CDR3 DNA reads TGTGCCAGTATTGGGGACCCCCGGTGGGGCATTCAGTACTTC.

This clonotype showed up many times. The chain uses TRBV28 and TRBJ2-7; the D gene is possibly TRBD2 (6 bases). The CDR3 has 12 amino acids. Germline CDR1 and CDR2: MDHEN and SYDVKM. V lost 6 bases and J 4 bases, leaving 10 bases between the germline ends. In DNA form, the CDR3 reads TGTGCCAGCAGACGGGACTTTTACGAGCAGTACTTC. This gives the protein CASRRDFYEQYF.

The V gene is TRBV20-1, the J gene TRBJ2-4; 10 positions agree with TRBD2. V dropped 0 bases and J dropped 9; count of bases not matched to a gene: 11. The CDR3 loop spans 16 amino acids. Germline CDR1 DFQATT, CDR2 SNEGSKA (reference sequence). CDR3 sequence reads: CSARDHWLAGAGIQYF. The CDR3 DNA follows: TGCAGTGCTAGAGATCATTGGCTAGCGGGAGCAGGCATTCAGTACTTC.

In this sample, this clonotype turned up a few times. The rearrangement joins TRBV7-9 to TRBJ2-1; a possible D gene is TRBD2 (6 bases). CDR1 is SEHNR and CDR2 is FQNEAQ in the germline V gene (reference sequence). V shed 5 bases and J shed 5 bases, with 13 bases lying between them. This CDR3 is 14 amino acids long. The DNA for the CDR3 is TGTGCCAGCAGCCCCCGGACTACCCACAATGAGCAGTTCTTC. It specifies CASSPRTTHNEQFF.

The rearrangement joins TRBV5-1 to TRBJ2-1; no clear D gene. CDR1 SGHRS and CDR2 YFSETQ come from the germline V gene. Trimming shortened V by 0 bases and J by 9 bases, and 10 bases separated the two germline ends. The CDR3 contains 13 residues. Written as DNA, the CDR3 is TGCGCCAGCAGCTTGGCCTCATCGGGTGAGCAGTTCTTC. As protein: CASSLASSGEQFF.

J is TRBJ2-1 and V is TRBV2; TRBD1 matches 10 bases. Trimming at V came to 11 bases and at J to 7 bases, leaving 5 bases not matched to a gene. Germline V gives CDR1 SNHLY, CDR2 FYNNEI. This CDR3 is 12 amino acids long. In DNA form, the CDR3 reads TGTGCCCCCCGGGACAGGGGTAATGAGCAGTTCTTC. Residues: CAPRDRGNEQFF.

This chain joins TRBV7-2 and TRBJ2-7; 8 bases agree with TRBD2. V trimming: 3 bases; J trimming: 5 bases; junction bases outside the gene matches: 12. CDR3 length: 16 residues. Per germline, CDR1 SGHTA and CDR2 FQGNSA. As DNA, the CDR3 is TGTGCCAGCAGCTTTGAAATCCAGCGGGAGATCCACGAGCAGTACTTC. Its protein is CASSFEIQREIHEQYF.

This clonotype was recorded a few times. The J gene is TRBJ2-5, the V gene TRBV28, with D perhaps matching TRBD1 (5 bases). The CDR3 is 14 residues long. Trimming pared 2 bases from V and 2 bases from J, leaving 9 bases between. Germline V gene data show CDR1 as MDHEN and CDR2 as SYDVKM. CDR3 protein: CASSLRGAQETQYF. For the CDR3, the DNA is TGTGCCAGCAGTTTAAGGGGCGCTCAAGAGACCCAGTACTTC.

Only a few counts were recorded for this clonotype. This sequence joins TRBV29-1 and TRBJ1-1; tentative D call: TRBD1 (5 bases). The CDR3 covers 14 residues. The germline V gene encodes CDR1 SQVTM and CDR2 ANQGSEA. V was cut by 4 bases and J by 1 base, with 13 bases left in between. Here the CDR3 reads CSVGSGPPNTEAFF. CDR3 nucleotide sequence: TGCAGCGTTGGGTCGGGACCCCCGAACACTGAAGCTTTCTTT. Full variable domain (rest looked up from reference TRBV29-1 and TRBJ1-1): SAVISQKPSRDICQRGTSLTIQCQVDSQVTMMFWYRQQPGQSLTLIATANQGSEATYESGFVIDKFPISRPNLTFSTLTVSNMSPEDSSIYLCSVGSGPPNTEAFFGQGTRLTVV.

The V call is TRBV10-3, the J call TRBJ1-1; D unclear. V was pared by 10 bases and J by 4 bases, with 10 bases between. This CDR3 is built from 11 residues. Germline values: CDR1 ENHRY, CDR2 SYGVKD. CDR3 residues: CATRSGTEAFF. The CDR3 DNA follows: TGTGCCACGCGGTCAGGCACTGAAGCTTTCTTT.

V gene TRBV29-1 combines with J gene TRBJ1-4; D is unclear. Germline CDR1 is SQVTM and CDR2 is ANQGSEA. CDR3 length: 13 amino acids. V lost 4 bases and J 0 bases, leaving 6 bases between the germline ends. CDR3 residues: CSVGVATNEKLFF. The CDR3 DNA reads as TGCAGCGTTGGAGTCGCAACTAATGAAAAACTGTTTTTT.

The chain links TRBV2 to TRBJ1-1, with unresolved D. The V end lost 9 bases, the J end lost 2 bases, and 13 bases lay between the germline ends. Germline loops: CDR1 SNHLY, CDR2 FYNNEI. The CDR3 totals 13 residues. This CDR3 reads CARTYSPNTEAFF. The CDR3 DNA sequence: TGTGCCAGGACATATTCCCCTAACACTGAAGCTTTCTTT.

This clonotype was counted at least ten times. This chain joins TRBV7-2 and TRBJ2-7, with 7 bases aligning to TRBD2. The junction had 10 bases not matched to a gene; V was cut back by 5 bases and J by 3 bases. Germline loops: CDR1 SGHTA, CDR2 FQGNSA. CDR3 size: 15 residues. The CDR3 DNA follows: TGTGCCAGCAGCCCCACTCCGGGAGGTTACTACGAGCAGTACTTC. It encodes CASSPTPGGYYEQYF.

V is TRBV11-2 and J is TRBJ2-1; no firm D call. V was cut by 1 base and J by 8 bases, with 9 bases left in between. The CDR3 has 13 amino acids. Germline V gene data show CDR1 as SGHAT and CDR2 as FQNNGV. The CDR3 protein is CASSLVSLYEQFF. In DNA, the CDR3 is TGTGCCAGCAGCTTAGTTTCCCTGTATGAGCAGTTCTTC.

This clonotype was counted a few times. The chain is built from TRBV28 and TRBJ2-2; the D gene could be TRBD1 or TRBD2 (6 bases each). Between the trimmed V and J ends, which lost 5 bases and 4 bases, there was a span of 14 bases. Germline V CDR1 and CDR2: MDHEN, SYDVKM. CDR3 length: 15 amino acids. CDR3 DNA sequence: TGTGCCAGCAGTACAACAGGGAGGTCCACCGGGGAGCTGTTTTTT. It codes for CASSTTGRSTGELFF.

There are many counts of this clonotype. The chain joins TRBV12-3 or TRBV12-4 to TRBJ2-7, with unresolved D. The ends were cut back, 5 bases at V and 1 base at J, with 15 bases in the middle. This CDR3 is built from 15 residues. Here the CDR3 DNA reads TGTGCCAGCAGTGAGTGGACGAGTCGGTCCTACGAGCAGTACTTC. This sequence encodes CASSEWTSRSYEQYF.

This clonotype was observed a single time. One end of the junction fails to match germline, which may point to a read error. This chain uses TRBV28 with TRBJ2-3; D unresolved. The germline V gene encodes CDR1 MDHEN and CDR2 SYDVKM. CDR3 length: 10 amino acids. This CDR3 reads CASSLDTHYF. Here the CDR3 DNA reads TGTGCCAGCAGTTTAGATACGCATTATTTT.

The chain links TRBV7-9 to TRBJ2-7; D gene ambiguous. Germline V lookup: CDR1 SEHNR, CDR2 FQNEAQ (reference sequence). CDR3 length equals 12 residues. Trimming took 6 bases from V and 6 from J, leaving 12 bases between them. The CDR3 nucleotides are TGTGCCAGCAGTTCCCGCGCAGTCGAGCAGTACTTC. This codes for CASSSRAVEQYF.

V gene TRBV20-1 combines with J gene TRBJ2-1; TRBD2 agrees at 12 bases. The CDR3 runs 14 residues. J gave up 6 bases and V 2 bases, and 2 bases lay outside the gene matches. Germline values: CDR1 DFQATT, CDR2 SNEGSKA (reference sequence). The CDR3 nucleotides read TGCAGTGCTAGACGACTAGCGGGGGTCAATGAGCAGTTCTTC. Its protein product is CSARRLAGVNEQFF.

The V gene is TRBV20-1, the J gene TRBJ1-4, with D maybe TRBD1 (6 bases). The CDR3 is 12 residues long. CDR1 and CDR2 (germline): DFQATT, SNEGSKA (reference sequence). The CDR3 reads CLLQGPNEKLFF. CDR3 sequence (DNA): TGCCTACTACAGGGCCCTAATGAAAAACTGTTTTTT.

CDR3 nucleotide sequence: TGTGCCAGCAGTTACTCGAGGGCTAGCATAAACACCGGGGAGCTGTTTTTT. It is translated as CASSYSRASINTGELFF. This sequence joins TRBV6-2 or TRBV6-3 and TRBJ2-2; TRBD2 might be the D (5 bases). The CDR3 totals 17 residues. The germline gives CDR1 MNHEY, CDR2 SVGEGT. With 0 bases removed from V and 2 bases from J, the gap between germline ends came to 13 bases.